This T cell receptor beta chain was found in a study of PD-L1 blockade in urothelial cancer. In regard to this clone: A read error may account for a junction end that differs from germline.

TCRdb keeps only in-frame clones here, not all; method: immunoSEQ multiplex PCR. The sample gives some 50,000 clones, around 88% of which show up once; almost 4% is in the top ten. This receptor was taken from an elderly man with urothelial cancer. The material was PBMCs, obtained around atezolizumab (anti-PD-L1) treatment.

The CDR3 region is CAGGQGNQETQYF. CDR3 nucleotides: TGTGCCGGGGGACAGGGGAACCAGGAGACCCAGTACTTC. The V gene is TRBV5-6, the J gene TRBJ2-5; 10 bases match TRBD1. The CDR3 is 13 amino acids. The germline CDR1 and CDR2 sequences are SGHDT and YYEEEE.